A single sample gave rise to the 10 T cell receptor beta chains below, sequenced in a study of T cells after yellow fever vaccination. TCRdb called the 5' RACE reads again in MiXCR, with one record for every CDR3 protein. The sample has roughly 260,000 distinct CDR3 sequences, 10% to 15% seen once. This material consisted of CD4+ T cells sorted from PBMCs, taken 45 days after the yellow fever booster vaccination. Every receptor here comes from a man younger than 45 who received the YFV17D yellow fever vaccine.

The chain links TRBV7-9 to TRBJ2-7; TRBD1 is a possible D gene (5 bases). The length of the CDR3 is 11 residues. CDR1 is SEHNR and CDR2 is FQNEAQ in the germline V gene (reference sequence). Trimming pared 4 bases from V and 8 bases from J, leaving 9 bases between. The CDR3 spells CASSSKGKQYF. The CDR3 bases are TGTGCCAGCAGCTCAAAGGGGAAGCAGTACTTC.

The V and J genes are TRBV7-2 and TRBJ2-7; 9 bases match TRBD1. J was trimmed by 5 bases and V by 6 bases; bases with no gene match: 11. Germline-derived CDR1 and CDR2 are SGHTA and FQGNSA. This CDR3 spans 15 amino acids. The chain's CDR3 is CASRKQGARSDEQYF. The DNA for the CDR3 is TGTGCCAGCAGGAAACAGGGGGCGCGATCTGACGAGCAGTACTTC.

V is TRBV28 and J is TRBJ1-1; D remains ambiguous. The germline V gene encodes CDR1 MDHEN and CDR2 SYDVKM. Deletions cut 8 bases from V and 4 bases from J, with 8 bases between. The CDR3 is 11 amino acids. The DNA for the CDR3 is TGTGCCAGCGCCGCCACCACTGAAGCTTTCTTT. Protein: CASAATTEAFF.

This clonotype has a count of ten or more. This chain uses TRBV12-3 or TRBV12-4 with TRBJ2-6; the match to TRBD1 covers 10 bases. V dropped 7 bases and J dropped 0; count of bases not matched to a gene: 6. This CDR3 is built from 17 residues. The CDR3: CASTKGTGVSGANVLTF. The DNA of the CDR3 is TGTGCCAGCACTAAAGGGACAGGGGTCTCTGGGGCCAACGTCCTGACTTTC.

This rearrangement joins TRBV18 to TRBJ2-3, with 7 nucleotides matching TRBD1. Germline CDR1 is KGHSH and CDR2 is LQKENI. V lost 3 bases, J lost 9 bases, and 6 bases stayed unmatched. The CDR3 is made up of 13 amino acids. This CDR3 reads CASSPNRGDTQYF. The CDR3 DNA is TGTGCCAGCTCACCTAACAGGGGTGACACGCAGTATTTT. The complete variable domain, with remaining parts taken from reference TRBV18 and TRBJ2-3, reads NAGVMQNPRHLVRRRGQEARLRCSPMKGHSHVYWYRQLPEEGLKFMVYLQKENIIDESGMPKERFSAEFPKEGPSILRIQQVVRGDSAAYFCASSPNRGDTQYFGPGTRLTVL.

This clonotype was observed at least ten times. CDR3 nucleotide sequence: TGCAGTGCTAGAGCCCCCACAGGGTACACTGAAGCTTTCTTT. Protein: CSARAPTGYTEAFF. The chain has TRBV20-1 and TRBJ1-1; D perhaps matches TRBD1 (6 bases). The CDR3 has 14 amino acids. The germline V and J ends were trimmed by 1 base and 3 bases, with 12 bases remaining between them. The germline gives CDR1 DFQATT, CDR2 SNEGSKA (reference sequence).

The table lists this clonotype with many counts. The chain couples TRBV12-3 or TRBV12-4 to TRBJ2-5; D is possibly TRBD2 (6 bases). CDR3 length: 16 residues. V lost 7 bases and J 2 bases, leaving 20 bases between the germline ends. The CDR3: CASTFRAGLGQETQYF. CDR3 nucleotides: TGTGCCAGCACCTTTAGGGCGGGGCTAGGGCAAGAGACCCAGTACTTC.

This chain links TRBV5-5 with TRBJ2-3, with 9 bases lining up with TRBD1. V dropped 4 bases and J dropped 3; count of bases not matched to a gene: 12. This CDR3 region has 17 residues. The germline CDR1 and CDR2 sequences are SGHKS and YYEKEE (reference sequence). The CDR3 here is CASSAWGTGTGTDTQYF. CDR3 nucleotide sequence: TGTGCCAGCAGCGCCTGGGGGACCGGGACAGGGACAGATACGCAGTATTTT.

This clonotype was found a few times. As DNA, the CDR3 is TGCGCCAGCAGCCAGGGACAGGCGAGAGGCACAGATACGCAGTATTTT. Encoded protein: CASSQGQARGTDTQYF. The rearrangement uses TRBV5-1 and TRBJ2-3; 8 bases are a match to TRBD1. The ends lost 4 bases at V and 1 base at J; junction bases unmatched: 8. From germline, CDR1 is SGHRS and CDR2 YFSETQ. There are 16 residues in the CDR3.

This chain joins TRBV5-1 and TRBJ2-7; 10 positions match TRBD1. Trimming took 4 bases from V and 3 from J; bases not matched to a gene: 13. Germline lookup yields CDR1 SGHRS and CDR2 YFSETQ. The CDR3 is made up of 17 amino acids. The CDR3 DNA follows: TGCGCCAGCAGCCAGGGACAGGGGAGGTCGGGAATCTACGAGCAGTACTTC. The encoded protein is CASSQGQGRSGIYEQYF.